The 7 T cell receptor beta chains reported below all come from one sample, sequenced in a study of vaccination effects on CD4 cells after COVID-19. These receptors' antigens are unknown. Sequencing was performed with immunoSEQ multiplex PCR; in TCRdb, only in-frame clones are kept and a portion is missing. The sample consists of tens of thousands of clones, approximately 81% of them appearing once. Antigen-specific CD4+ T cell clonotypes were called by their expansion after viral peptide-pool culture in ViraFEST. Culture proceeded for about ten days, and CD4+ T cells were then isolated. Vaccination of participants consisted of two doses of either the BNT162b2 or mRNA-1273 vaccine. The sample consisted of CD4+ T cells from PBMCs cultured with HCoV-229E spike peptides, taken after COVID-19 vaccination. These receptors came from a human donor who received a COVID-19 vaccine.

The V and J genes are TRBV6-5 and TRBJ1-1; no reliable D call. V lost 0 bases, J lost 5 bases, and 13 bases lay in between. The CDR3 is 15 residues long. Germline V gene lookup returns CDR1 MNHEY and CDR2 SVGAGI. CDR3 coding DNA: TGTGCCAGCAGTTACTCGAAGTTTGTAGCGACTGAAGCTTTCTTT. Its protein is CASSYSKFVATEAFF.

V is TRBV7-2 and J is TRBJ2-7; tentatively, D is TRBD1 or TRBD2 (5 bases each). Germline assignment: CDR1 SGHTA and CDR2 FQGNSA. The CDR3 consists of 12 residues. The V end was cut by 1 base, the J end by 6 bases, with 7 bases between. The CDR3 DNA sequence: TGTGCCAGCAGCTTAGTGGGGGTCGAGCAGTACGTC. This gives the protein CASSLVGVEQYV.

Here the CDR3 DNA reads TGCAGCGTTGGACATCTCTACGGCCAAGAGACCCAGTACTTC. This codes for CSVGHLYGQETQYF. The chain recombines TRBV29-1 with TRBJ2-5; no firm D call. The V end was cut by 4 bases, the J end by 1 base, with 13 bases between. CDR3 length equals 14 residues. The germline CDR1 and CDR2 sequences are SQVTM and ANQGSEA.

This clone was seen only once. This sequence joins TRBV5-6 and TRBJ2-7; 13 nucleotides align to TRBD2. The V gene's germline CDR1 is SGHDT and CDR2 YYEEEE. The CDR3 consists of 16 residues. The V segment lost 5 bases and the J segment 4 bases; nucleotides outside the gene matches: 9. CDR3 sequence reads: CASSYGLAGAVYEQYV. For the CDR3, the DNA is TGTGCCAGCAGTTACGGACTAGCGGGGGCCGTGTACGAGCAGTACGTC.

CDR3 amino acids: CASTLGGNTIYF. The CDR3 nucleotides read TGTGCCAGCACCTTGGGCGGAAACACCATATATTTT. The V gene is TRBV12-3 or TRBV12-4, the J gene TRBJ1-3; D ambiguous. The CDR3 contains 12 residues. The germline V and J ends were trimmed by 7 bases and 4 bases, with 8 bases remaining between them.

This chain links TRBV5-1 with TRBJ2-3; D not certain. Germline V CDR1 and CDR2: SGHRS, YFSETQ. This CDR3 region has 15 residues. V shed 1 base and J shed 0 bases, with 9 bases lying between them. The CDR3 nucleotides read TGCGCCAGCAGCTTGTTCAGAACTAGCACAGATACGCAGTATTTT. Amino acids: CASSLFRTSTDTQYF.

The V and J genes are TRBV24-1 and TRBJ2-5; 14 bases are a match to TRBD2. With V trimmed by 4 bases and J by 1 base, 7 bases remained unmatched. The CDR3 sequence is 18 residues long. Germline-derived CDR1 and CDR2 are KGHDR and SFDVKD. The CDR3 loop reads CATSDPGLAGGSQETQYF. As DNA, the CDR3 is TGTGCCACCAGTGACCCTGGACTAGCGGGGGGCAGCCAAGAGACCCAGTACTTC.